The 31 T cell receptor beta chains reported below all come from one sample, sequenced in a study of shared clonotypes between healthy human individuals. Terminally differentiated effector memory CD45RA+ cells were left out of the naive CD8 fraction, which was CD45RO-negative and positively selected for CCR7. Some clones are missing from TCRdb's copy, which holds only in-frame ones; the method was immunoSEQ multiplex PCR. In the table there are approximately 2,000,000 clones, just under 95% of which are singletons. The source material was naive CD8+ T cells from PBMCs. The receptors derive from a man between 18 and 35 years old in good health. Some clones in this sample may be carry-over from other donors' samples.

J is TRBJ2-7 and V is TRBV19, with 9 bases aligning to TRBD1. V trimming: 10 bases; J trimming: 2 bases; junction bases outside the gene matches: 6. The CDR3 totals 13 residues. CDR1 is LNHDA and CDR2 is SQIVND in the germline V gene (reference sequence). The CDR3 DNA reads TGTGCCACGGGACAGGGCGTCCCCTACGAGCAGTACTTC. It codes for CATGQGVPYEQYF.

The chain's CDR3 is CASNEAGRGTHEQYF. As DNA, the CDR3 is TGTGCCAGCAACGAAGCGGGCAGGGGTACCCACGAGCAGTACTTC. This chain connects TRBV4-2 to TRBJ2-5; D is perhaps TRBD1 or TRBD2 (6 bases each). The end of the DNA is better explained by TRBJ2-7, so the J call may be wrong. Germline lookup yields CDR1 LGHNA and CDR2 YNFKEQ. The CDR3 spans 15 residues.

The genes are TRBV7-9 and TRBJ2-5, with 7 bases lining up with TRBD2. Per the germline V gene, CDR1 is SEHNR and CDR2 is FQNEAQ (reference sequence). The CDR3 is made up of 15 amino acids. V shed 1 base, J shed 2 bases, and the junction held 4 bases outside the gene matches. CDR3 residues: CASSLGPSGQETQYF. Written as DNA, the CDR3 is TGTGCCAGCAGCTTAGGGCCTAGCGGACAAGAGACCCAGTACTTC.

For this clone: The same CDR3 arises from other DNA sequences in this sample as well. This chain connects TRBV27 to TRBJ2-7; TRBD1 is a possible D gene (6 bases). From germline, CDR1 is MNHEY and CDR2 SMNVEV (reference sequence). Trimming shortened V by 6 bases and J by 0 bases, and 6 bases separated the two germline ends. This CDR3 spans 12 amino acids. Written as DNA, the CDR3 is TGTGCCAGCAGGGACAGCTCCTACGAGCAGTACTTC. Translating it yields CASRDSSYEQYF.

Points on this clone: Other DNA sequences in this specimen translate into the identical CDR3. The chain couples TRBV30 to TRBJ2-5; D perhaps matches TRBD1 (6 bases). The ends were cut back, 5 bases at V and 1 base at J, with 11 bases in the middle. The germline V gene encodes CDR1 GTSNPN and CDR2 SVGIG (reference sequence). There are 13 residues in the CDR3. For the CDR3, the DNA is TGTGCCTGGGGCTGGGGGCTCCAAGAGACCCAGTACTTC. Its protein product is CAWGWGLQETQYF.

The rearrangement links TRBV28 to TRBJ1-3, with TRBD1 matching over 7 bases. The CDR3 covers 18 residues. Losses at the gene ends were 7 bases for V and 3 bases for J; bases not matched to a gene: 18. Germline assignment: CDR1 MDHEN and CDR2 SYDVKM. CDR3 bases: TGTGCCAGCACACCAACGAGGGGGCAGGGGTTATATGGAAACACCATATATTTT. It encodes CASTPTRGQGLYGNTIYF.

Comment on this clone: The same CDR3 can be traced to other DNA sequences in this sample. The CDR3 protein is CASSPDSYEQYF. The CDR3 DNA follows: TGTGCCAGCAGTCCTGACTCGTACGAGCAGTACTTC. V and J are TRBV28 and TRBJ2-7; D gene ambiguous. The CDR3 totals 12 residues. V lost 5 bases and J lost 4, with 9 bases in between. From germline, CDR1 is MDHEN and CDR2 SYDVKM.

The chain combines TRBV7-6 with TRBJ2-6; D gene unclear. The ends were cut back, 3 bases at V and 0 bases at J, with 15 bases in the middle. Germline CDR1 and CDR2: SGHVS and FNYEAQ. This CDR3 is built from 18 residues. CDR3 coding DNA: TGTGCCAGCAGCTTTTTGGCACGAGGCTTCTCTGGGGCCAACGTCCTGACTTTC. Translation: CASSFLARGFSGANVLTF. Full variable domain (outside the CDR3, taken from reference TRBV7-6 and TRBJ2-6): GAGVSQSPRYKVTKRGQDVALRCDPISGHVSLYWYRQALGQGPEFLTYFNYEAQQDKSGLPNDRFSAERPEGSISTLTIQRTEQRDSAMYRCASSFLARGFSGANVLTFGAGSRLTVL.

This rearrangement joins TRBV29-1 to TRBJ2-1; D perhaps matches TRBD2 (5 bases). V was cut by 5 bases and J by 9 bases, with 14 bases left in between. The germline V gene encodes CDR1 SQVTM and CDR2 ANQGSEA. This CDR3 region has 12 residues. The CDR3 region has the DNA TGCAGCGTTACTCGACTCGAGGGTGAGCAGTTCTTC. The encoded protein is CSVTRLEGEQFF.

This chain connects TRBV15 to TRBJ1-1; TRBD1 aligns across 9 bases. The CDR3 contains 15 residues. The V and J ends lost 5 bases and 0 bases, in that order; junction bases with no gene match: 4. Germline V gene data show CDR1 as LNHNV and CDR2 as YYDKDF (reference sequence). This chain's CDR3 is CATSLQGALNTEAFF. The CDR3 bases are TGTGCCACCAGCTTACAGGGGGCGCTGAACACTGAAGCTTTCTTT.

The rearrangement joins TRBV29-1 to TRBJ2-7; D call uncertain. V was pared by 2 bases and J by 7 bases, with 9 bases between. This CDR3 spans 11 amino acids. Germline V CDR1 and CDR2: SQVTM, ANQGSEA. The CDR3 sequence: CSVEYGVEQYF. CDR3 coding DNA: TGCAGCGTTGAATACGGAGTGGAGCAGTACTTC.

V gene TRBV28 combines with J gene TRBJ2-2; 9 bases are a match to TRBD2. From germline, CDR1 is MDHEN and CDR2 SYDVKM. This CDR3 comprises 17 residues. V shed 1 base and J 2 bases; nucleotides not matched to a gene: 5. The CDR3 DNA reads as TGTGCCAGCAGTTTATACCGCGGGAGGGTTAACACCGGGGAGCTGTTTTTT. Protein: CASSLYRGRVNTGELFF.

The rearrangement joins TRBV23-1 to TRBJ1-1; D possibly corresponds to TRBD1 (5 bases). TRBV23-1 is filed as an ORF, its function uncertain. CDR3 length equals 14 residues. Between the trimmed V and J ends, which lost 0 bases and 7 bases, there was a span of 12 bases. The CDR3 reads CASSQSGEFGEAFF. CDR3 sequence (DNA): TGCGCCAGCAGTCAATCAGGGGAGTTCGGTGAAGCTTTCTTT.

V gene TRBV5-1 combines with J gene TRBJ1-1; D remains unclear. Germline V lookup: CDR1 SGHRS, CDR2 YFSETQ. V lost 0 bases and J 2 bases, leaving 5 bases between the germline ends. The CDR3 is 13 residues long. In DNA form, the CDR3 reads TGCGCCAGCAGCTTGGGGGATAACACTGAAGCTTTCTTT. Protein sequence: CASSLGDNTEAFF. Looking up the rest from reference TRBV5-1 and TRBJ1-1 gives the full variable domain: KAGVTQTPRYLIKTRGQQVTLSCSPISGHRSVSWYQQTPGQGLQFLFEYFSETQRNKGNFPGRFSGRQFSNSRSEMNVSTLELGDSALYLCASSLGDNTEAFFGQGTRLTVV.

A remark on this clone: Other nucleotide sequences in the sample specify the same CDR3. The V call is TRBV9, the J call TRBJ2-7; TRBD2 aligns across 7 bases. This CDR3 contains 15 residues. Germline-derived CDR1 and CDR2 are SGDLS and YYNGEE. Unmatched junction bases numbered 6, after V lost 2 bases and J lost 1 base. The CDR3 here is CASSVGSGLSYEQYF. The CDR3 region has the DNA TGTGCCAGCAGCGTCGGTAGCGGGCTTTCCTACGAGCAGTACTTC.

V usage is TRBV4-1 and J usage is TRBJ2-7, with 8 bases aligning to TRBD1. V shed 1 base, J shed 8 bases, and the junction held 13 bases outside the gene matches. Germline CDR1 reads MGHRA; CDR2 reads YSYEKL. The CDR3 consists of 16 residues. This CDR3 is CASSQAAHGQGSQQYF. CDR3 nucleotides: TGCGCCAGCAGCCAAGCCGCTCACGGACAGGGCTCCCAGCAGTACTTC.

The CDR3: CASSALSGNTIYF. The CDR3 region has the DNA TGTGCCAGCAGCGCGCTCTCTGGAAACACCATATATTTT. This chain uses TRBV6-5 with TRBJ1-3; D is unresolved. Trimming took off 6 bases at V and 0 bases at J, with 6 bases between the two ends. Germline-derived CDR1 and CDR2 are MNHEY and SVGAGI. The CDR3 is 13 amino acids.

This rearrangement joins TRBV28 to TRBJ2-1; D unresolved. Germline V gene lookup returns CDR1 MDHEN and CDR2 SYDVKM. The CDR3 length is 10 residues. V shed 3 bases and J shed 10 bases, with 4 bases lying between them. In DNA, the CDR3 is TGTGCCAGCAGTTTTAGGGAGCAGTTCTTC. Its protein product is CASSFREQFF.

This chain connects TRBV5-1 to TRBJ1-4, with D possibly matching TRBD1 (5 bases). The V gene's germline CDR1 is SGHRS and CDR2 YFSETQ. This CDR3 has 15 amino acids. The V end lost 6 bases, the J end lost 8 bases, and 20 bases lay between the germline ends. CDR3 DNA sequence: TGCGCCAGCACCCCGGAGGGACCAAAGGGCGAAAAACTGTTTTTT. Translated: CASTPEGPKGEKLFF.

The chain carries TRBV6-1 and TRBJ2-1; 12 nucleotides match TRBD2. The germline V gene has CDR1 MNHNS and CDR2 SASEGT. The CDR3 loop spans 15 amino acids. V gave up 5 bases and J gave up 8 bases; unmatched junction bases: 7. The CDR3 region is CASSPTSGSTHEQFF. CDR3 in DNA: TGTGCCAGCAGTCCGACTAGCGGGAGTACCCATGAGCAGTTCTTC.

The chain uses TRBV5-6 and TRBJ2-1; D perhaps matches TRBD1 (6 bases). CDR1 SGHDT and CDR2 YYEEEE come from the germline V gene. The CDR3 has 14 residues. V lost 4 bases, J lost 4 bases, and 12 bases lay in between. The CDR3: CASSESQGYNEQFF. The CDR3 DNA is TGTGCCAGCAGCGAATCCCAGGGGTACAATGAGCAGTTCTTC.

The chain couples TRBV27 to TRBJ2-2; 11 bases are shared with TRBD1. Germline V gene data show CDR1 as MNHEY and CDR2 as SMNVEV (reference sequence). With V trimmed by 3 bases and J by 6 bases, 3 bases remained unmatched. The CDR3 has 15 residues. The CDR3 region is CASSFGQGAPGELFF. DNA of the CDR3: TGTGCCAGCAGTTTCGGACAGGGGGCGCCCGGGGAGCTGTTTTTT.

The CDR3 loop is CSVAGQGIYGYTF. In DNA form, the CDR3 reads TGCAGCGTTGCGGGACAGGGGATCTATGGCTACACCTTC. The chain joins TRBV29-1 to TRBJ1-2; 10 nucleotides line up with TRBD1. The CDR3 loop spans 13 amino acids. Unmatched junction bases numbered 3, after V lost 4 bases and J lost 4 bases. Germline V gene data show CDR1 as SQVTM and CDR2 as ANQGSEA.

V and J are TRBV10-3 and TRBJ2-1, with 7 bases lining up with TRBD2. The CDR3 covers 16 residues. J gave up 2 bases and V 11 bases, and 15 bases lay outside the gene matches. Germline values: CDR1 ENHRY, CDR2 SYGVKD. CDR3 DNA sequence: TGTGCCTCCCAGGAAGCTAGCGGCTTACCCTACAATGAGCAGTTCTTC. It is translated as CASQEASGLPYNEQFF.

V is TRBV7-2 and J is TRBJ2-4; D gene uncertain. The CDR3 is 16 amino acids. Germline loops: CDR1 SGHTA, CDR2 FQGNSA. Trimming shortened V by 1 base and J by 0 bases, and 10 bases separated the two germline ends. CDR3 amino acids: CASSLVDGLAKNIQYF. The CDR3 DNA reads as TGTGCCAGCAGCTTAGTTGATGGTCTAGCCAAAAACATTCAGTACTTC.

The chain combines TRBV9 with TRBJ2-7; D gene uncertain. CDR3 length: 15 residues. The ends were cut back, 4 bases at V and 6 bases at J, with 20 bases in the middle. Germline V gene lookup returns CDR1 SGDLS and CDR2 YYNGEE. This CDR3 reads CASSPTASRSSEQYF. The DNA of the CDR3 is TGTGCCAGCAGCCCAACCGCGTCGAGGTCAAGCGAGCAGTACTTC.

The V call is TRBV4-1, the J call TRBJ2-7; weak D call: TRBD2 (6 bases). The V gene lost 1 base and the J gene lost 3 bases, with 7 bases spanning the gap. The CDR3 totals 13 residues. CDR1 MGHRA and CDR2 YSYEKL come from the germline V gene. CDR3 DNA: TGCGCCAGCAGCCAAGGGACTAACTACGAGCAGTACTTC. Protein sequence: CASSQGTNYEQYF.

The V call is TRBV27, the J call TRBJ2-7; TRBD1 matches at 10 bases. This CDR3 region has 14 residues. The V gene end was trimmed by 6 bases and the J gene end by 1 base; junction bases not matched to a gene: 3. Germline lookup yields CDR1 MNHEY and CDR2 SMNVEV (reference sequence). CDR3 nucleotide sequence: TGTGCCAGCAGAGCGGACAGGGGGTCCTACGAGCAGTACTTC. This encodes CASRADRGSYEQYF.

V gene TRBV7-2 combines with J gene TRBJ1-1; D call uncertain. The length of the CDR3 is 16 residues. With 0 bases removed from V and 1 base from J, the gap between germline ends came to 12 bases. Germline-derived CDR1 and CDR2 are SGHTA and FQGNSA. The CDR3 spells CASSLAGRTPNTEAFF. CDR3 sequence (DNA): TGTGCCAGCAGCTTAGCGGGCCGGACCCCGAACACTGAAGCTTTCTTT.

The chain recombines TRBV10-3 with TRBJ2-1, with 7 bases matching TRBD2. Germline V gene data show CDR1 as ENHRY and CDR2 as SYGVKD. The CDR3 runs to 13 residues. J gave up 8 bases and V 7 bases, and 8 bases lay outside the gene matches. CDR3 DNA: TGTGCCATCACCGGGACTATTCTGGATGAGCAGTTCTTC. Translating gives CAITGTILDEQFF.

The rearrangement links TRBV9 to TRBJ2-5, with D tentatively TRBD1 (6 bases). Trimming took off 3 bases at V and 4 bases at J, with 10 bases between the two ends. CDR3 size: 13 residues. Germline V gene data show CDR1 as SGDLS and CDR2 as YYNGEE. The CDR3 DNA reads as TGTGCCAGCAGCGCAAGGGGGATAGAGACCCAGTACTTC. Translating it yields CASSARGIETQYF.